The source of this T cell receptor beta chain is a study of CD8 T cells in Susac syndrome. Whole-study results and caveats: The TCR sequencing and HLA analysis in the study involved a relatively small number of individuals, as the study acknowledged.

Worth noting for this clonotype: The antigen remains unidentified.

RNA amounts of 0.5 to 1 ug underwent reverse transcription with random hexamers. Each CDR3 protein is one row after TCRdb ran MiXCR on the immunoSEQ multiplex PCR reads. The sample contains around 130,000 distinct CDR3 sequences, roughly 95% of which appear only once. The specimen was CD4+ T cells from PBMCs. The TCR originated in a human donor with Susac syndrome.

CDR3 amino acids: CASSFRDREQFF. In DNA form, the CDR3 reads TGTGCCAGCAGCTTCCGGGACAGGGAGCAGTTCTTC. The rearrangement links TRBV3-1 to TRBJ2-1; 8 positions agree with TRBD1. Germline V gene lookup returns CDR1 LGHDT and CDR2 YNNKEL (reference sequence). The CDR3 has 12 amino acids. Unmatched junction bases numbered 4, after V lost 5 bases and J lost 10 bases.